Described below is a single T cell receptor beta chain sequence and its context. Its cognate antigen is unknown. The CDR3 loop spans 19 amino acids. The germline V gene has CDR1 MNHEY and CDR2 SMNVEV (reference sequence). The trim removed 0 bases at V and 5 bases at J, leaving 12 bases unmatched. These data are taken from a study of naive and memory T cell subsets. Points from the study as a whole: TCR counts from RNA may reflect activation-linked expression changes. There was no ground truth to check naive and memory subset results. Especially in CD8 cells, naive repertoires contained a few larger clonotypes, possibly CD45RA-re-expressing memory cells.

The beta constant-region primer was an equimolar mix of two oligonucleotides covering TRBC1 and TRBC2. Nested alpha and beta constant-region primers with the SP2 primer drove four PCR rounds on ligated cDNA. A 12-nucleotide UMI and the SP2 primer were added to the cDNA 3' end by oligonucleotide ligation. TCRdb ran MiXCR on the UMI-ligation and nested PCR reads and lists one entry per CDR3 protein. The sample comprises over 80,000 distinct CDR3 sequences, around 11% of which are singletons, and about 0.14% rests with the top ten. CD4 T cells were positively selected, then CD8 T cells from the CD4-negative fraction.

The sequenced sample was naive CD4+ T cells from blood. The chain links TRBV27 to TRBJ2-3; the match to TRBD2 covers 12 bases. The TCR sequence derives from a human donor in good health. CDR3 sequence (DNA): TGTGCCAGCAGTTTATCCCCACCAAGACTAGCGGGAGAGAGAGATACGCAGTATTTT. Translating gives CASSLSPPRLAGERDTQYF.